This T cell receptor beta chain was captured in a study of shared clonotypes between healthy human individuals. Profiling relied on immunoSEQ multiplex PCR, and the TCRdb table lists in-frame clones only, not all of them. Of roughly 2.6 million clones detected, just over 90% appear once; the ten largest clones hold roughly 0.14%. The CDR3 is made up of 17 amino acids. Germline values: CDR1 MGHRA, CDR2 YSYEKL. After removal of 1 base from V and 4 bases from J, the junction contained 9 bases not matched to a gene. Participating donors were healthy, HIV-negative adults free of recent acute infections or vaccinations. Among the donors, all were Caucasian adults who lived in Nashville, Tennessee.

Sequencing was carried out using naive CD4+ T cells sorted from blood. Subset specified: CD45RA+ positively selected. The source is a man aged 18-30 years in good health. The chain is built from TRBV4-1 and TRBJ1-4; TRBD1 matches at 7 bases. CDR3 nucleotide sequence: TGCGCCAGCAGCCAAGGTCGGCAGGGGGGTTTTAATGAAAAACTGTTTTTT. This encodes CASSQGRQGGFNEKLFF.